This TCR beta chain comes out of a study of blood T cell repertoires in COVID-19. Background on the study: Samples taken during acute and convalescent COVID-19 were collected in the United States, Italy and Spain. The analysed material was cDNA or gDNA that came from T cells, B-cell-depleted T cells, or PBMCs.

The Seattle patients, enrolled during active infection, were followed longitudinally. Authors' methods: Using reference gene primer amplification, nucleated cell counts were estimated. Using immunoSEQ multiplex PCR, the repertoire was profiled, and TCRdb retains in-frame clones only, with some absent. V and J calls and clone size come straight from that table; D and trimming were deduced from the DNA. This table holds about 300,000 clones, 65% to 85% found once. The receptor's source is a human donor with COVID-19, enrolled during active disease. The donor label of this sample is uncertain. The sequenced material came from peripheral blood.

The CDR3 DNA follows: TGTGCCAGCAGCTTGACTAGCGGGGTAGCCAAAAACATTCAGTACTTC. The encoded protein is CASSLTSGVAKNIQYF. V gene TRBV7-3 combines with J gene TRBJ2-4, with 11 bases identical to TRBD2. This CDR3 is built from 16 residues. From germline, CDR1 is SGHTA and CDR2 FQGTGA. The V and J ends lost 3 bases and 0 bases, in that order; junction bases with no gene match: 1.